The 4 T cell receptor beta chains reported below all come from one sample, sequenced in a study of blood T cell repertoires in COVID-19. Sequencing was performed with immunoSEQ multiplex PCR; in TCRdb, only in-frame clones are kept and a portion is missing. The sample carries roughly 150,000 clones, more than 65% recorded once. The sample taken for sequencing was peripheral blood. The receptors derive from a man between 65 and 80 years old with active or convalescent COVID-19.

The genes are TRBV6-5 and TRBJ2-2, with D hard to call. The germline gives CDR1 MNHEY, CDR2 SVGAGI. This CDR3 spans 12 amino acids. V lost 4 bases and J lost 3, with 3 bases in between. DNA of the CDR3: TGTGCCAGCAGTTCCGACACCGGGGAGCTGTTTTTT. It encodes CASSSDTGELFF.

V usage is TRBV5-8 and J usage is TRBJ1-5; D unclear. CDR3 size: 13 residues. V gave up 1 base and J gave up 3 bases, with 5 bases separating them. The germline gives CDR1 SGHTS, CDR2 YDEGEE. CDR3 in DNA: TGTGCCAGCAGCTTGCGACTCAATCAGCCCCAGCATTTT. This gives the protein CASSLRLNQPQHF.

The chain uses TRBV5-5 and TRBJ1-4, with no clear D. V shed 0 bases and J shed 0 bases, with 6 bases lying between them. The CDR3 consists of 15 residues. The germline CDR1 and CDR2 sequences are SGHKS and YYEKEE (reference sequence). Here the CDR3 reads CASSLVLATNEKLFF. For the CDR3, the DNA is TGTGCCAGCAGCTTGGTCCTTGCAACTAATGAAAAACTGTTTTTT.

V is TRBV25-1 and J is TRBJ1-4; D remains unclear. Germline values: CDR1 MGHDK, CDR2 SYGVNS. This CDR3 region has 15 residues. Trimming left V 2 bases short and J 2 bases short, with 9 bases between. As DNA, the CDR3 is TGTGCCAGCAGTGAACCTGGAGGGACTAATGAAAAACTGTTTTTT. The encoded protein is CASSEPGGTNEKLFF.